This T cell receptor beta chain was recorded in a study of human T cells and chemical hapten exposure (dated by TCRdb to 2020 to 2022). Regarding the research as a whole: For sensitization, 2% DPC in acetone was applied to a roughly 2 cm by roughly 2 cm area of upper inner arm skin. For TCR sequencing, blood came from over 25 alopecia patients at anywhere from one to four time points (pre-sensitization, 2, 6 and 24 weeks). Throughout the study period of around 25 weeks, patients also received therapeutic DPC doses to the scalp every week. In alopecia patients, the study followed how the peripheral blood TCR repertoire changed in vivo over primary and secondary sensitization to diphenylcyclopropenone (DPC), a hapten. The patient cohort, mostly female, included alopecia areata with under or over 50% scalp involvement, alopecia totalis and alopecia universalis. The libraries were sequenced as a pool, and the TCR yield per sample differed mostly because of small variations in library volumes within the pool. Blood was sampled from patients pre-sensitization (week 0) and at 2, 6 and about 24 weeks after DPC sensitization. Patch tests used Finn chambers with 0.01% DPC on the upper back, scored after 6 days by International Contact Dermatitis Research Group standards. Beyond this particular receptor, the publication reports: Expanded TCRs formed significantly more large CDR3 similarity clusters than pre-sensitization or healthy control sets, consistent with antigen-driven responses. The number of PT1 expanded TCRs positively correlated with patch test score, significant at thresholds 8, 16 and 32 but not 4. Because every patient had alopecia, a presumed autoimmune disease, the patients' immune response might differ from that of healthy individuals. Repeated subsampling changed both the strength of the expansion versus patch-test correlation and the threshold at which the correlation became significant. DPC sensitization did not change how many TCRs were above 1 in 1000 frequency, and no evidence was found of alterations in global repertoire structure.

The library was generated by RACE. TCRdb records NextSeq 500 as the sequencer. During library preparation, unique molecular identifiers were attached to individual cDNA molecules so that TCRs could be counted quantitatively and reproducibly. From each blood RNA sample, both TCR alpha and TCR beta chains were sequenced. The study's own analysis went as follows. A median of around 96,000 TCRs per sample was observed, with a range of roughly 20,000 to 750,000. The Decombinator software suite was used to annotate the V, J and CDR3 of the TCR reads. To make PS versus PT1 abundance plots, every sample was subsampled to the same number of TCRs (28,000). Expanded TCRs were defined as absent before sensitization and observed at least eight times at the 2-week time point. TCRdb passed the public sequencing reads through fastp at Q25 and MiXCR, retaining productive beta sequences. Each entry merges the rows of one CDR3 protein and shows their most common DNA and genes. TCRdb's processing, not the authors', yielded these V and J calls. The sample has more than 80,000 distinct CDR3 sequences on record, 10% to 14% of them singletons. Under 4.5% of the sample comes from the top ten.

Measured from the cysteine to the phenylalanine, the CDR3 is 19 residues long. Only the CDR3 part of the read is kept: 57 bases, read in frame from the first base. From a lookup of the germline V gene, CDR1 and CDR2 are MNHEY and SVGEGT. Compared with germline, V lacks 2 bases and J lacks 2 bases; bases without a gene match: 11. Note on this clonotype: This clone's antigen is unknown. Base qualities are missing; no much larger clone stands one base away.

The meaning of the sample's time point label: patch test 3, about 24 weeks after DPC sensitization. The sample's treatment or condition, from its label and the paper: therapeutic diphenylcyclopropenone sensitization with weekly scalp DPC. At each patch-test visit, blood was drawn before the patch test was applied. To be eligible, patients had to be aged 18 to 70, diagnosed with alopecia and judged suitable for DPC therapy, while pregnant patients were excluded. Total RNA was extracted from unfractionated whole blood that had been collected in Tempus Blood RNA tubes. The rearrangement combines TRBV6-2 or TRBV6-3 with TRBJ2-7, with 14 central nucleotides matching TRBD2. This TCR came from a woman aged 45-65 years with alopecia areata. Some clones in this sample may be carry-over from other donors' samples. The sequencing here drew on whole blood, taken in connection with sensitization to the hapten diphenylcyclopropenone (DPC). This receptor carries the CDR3 CASSYRLAGGPSTPYEQYF. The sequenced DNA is TGTGCCAGCAGTTACAGACTAGCGGGAGGGCCTTCTACCCCCTACGAGCAGTACTTC.